This T cell receptor (beta chain) was identified during a study of shared clonotypes between healthy human individuals. This CDR3 is 13 amino acids long. Trimming pared 5 bases from V and 5 bases from J, leaving 15 bases between. From germline, CDR1 is GTSNPN and CDR2 SVGIG (reference sequence). Data came from immunoSEQ multiplex PCR; TCRdb stores just in-frame clones and leaves some out. The sample carries about 560,000 clones, roughly 72% recorded once. With regard to this clone: A far larger clone is just one base off, so this is likely a read error.

V gene TRBV30 combines with J gene TRBJ1-1, with D hard to call. Material for sequencing was PBMCs. This TCR was recovered from a woman aged 40 to 50 in good health. Some clones in this sample may be carry-over from other donors' samples. CDR3 residues: CAWSRAAGTEAFF. DNA of the CDR3: TGTGCCTGGTCCCGGGCAGCTGGGACTGAAGCTTTCTTT.